This TCR beta chain came from a study of blood T cell repertoires in COVID-19. Clones were sequenced by immunoSEQ multiplex PCR, and TCRdb holds only the in-frame ones, with some missing. The sample consists of 200,000 to 300,000 clones, 70% to 85% of them appearing once. This clone has a single count. The receptor comes from a man older than 75 with acute or convalescent COVID-19. The sequencing sample was made of peripheral blood.

The CDR3 protein is CASSRDRVGVNTEAFF. The DNA of the CDR3 is TGCGCCAGCAGCCGGGACAGGGTAGGAGTGAACACTGAAGCTTTCTTT. The chain is built from TRBV5-1 and TRBJ1-1; TRBD1 aligns across 9 bases. Trimming took 4 bases from V and 0 from J; bases not matched to a gene: 7. The CDR3 totals 16 residues. The germline V gene has CDR1 SGHRS and CDR2 YFSETQ. The full variable domain, completed using reference TRBV5-1 and TRBJ1-1, is KAGVTQTPRYLIKTRGQQVTLSCSPISGHRSVSWYQQTPGQGLQFLFEYFSETQRNKGNFPGRFSGRQFSNSRSEMNVSTLELGDSALYLCASSRDRVGVNTEAFFGQGTRLTVV.